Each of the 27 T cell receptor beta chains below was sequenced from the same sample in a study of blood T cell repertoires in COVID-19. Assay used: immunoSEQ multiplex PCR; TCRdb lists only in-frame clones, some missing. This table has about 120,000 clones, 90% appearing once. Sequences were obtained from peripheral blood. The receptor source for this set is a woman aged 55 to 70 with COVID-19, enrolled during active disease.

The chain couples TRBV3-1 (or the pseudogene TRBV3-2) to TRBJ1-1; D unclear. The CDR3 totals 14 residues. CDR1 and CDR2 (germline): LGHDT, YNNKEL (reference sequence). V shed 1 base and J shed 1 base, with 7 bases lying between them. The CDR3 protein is CASSQGRGNTEAFF. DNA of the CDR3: TGTGCCAGCAGCCAAGGGCGGGGGAACACTGAAGCTTTCTTT.

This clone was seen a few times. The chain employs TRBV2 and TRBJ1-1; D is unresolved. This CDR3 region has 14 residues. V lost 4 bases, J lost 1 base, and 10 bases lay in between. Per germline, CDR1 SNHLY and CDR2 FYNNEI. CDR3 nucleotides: TGTGCCAGCAGTGTCCGGGAGCGGAACACTGAAGCTTTCTTT. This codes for CASSVRERNTEAFF.

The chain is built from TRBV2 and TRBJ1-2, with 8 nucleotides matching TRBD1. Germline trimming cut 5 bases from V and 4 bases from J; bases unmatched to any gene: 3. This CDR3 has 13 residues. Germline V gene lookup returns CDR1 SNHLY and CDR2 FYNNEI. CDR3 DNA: TGTGCCAGCAGTCGACAGGGGTCCTATGGCTACACCTTC. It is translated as CASSRQGSYGYTF.

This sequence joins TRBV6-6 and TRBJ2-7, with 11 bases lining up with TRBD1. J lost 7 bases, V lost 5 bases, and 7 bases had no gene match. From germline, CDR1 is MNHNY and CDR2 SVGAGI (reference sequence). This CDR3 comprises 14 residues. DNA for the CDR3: TGTGCCAGCAGTCCCAGGACAGGGGGCGCGGAGCAGTACTTC. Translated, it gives CASSPRTGGAEQYF.

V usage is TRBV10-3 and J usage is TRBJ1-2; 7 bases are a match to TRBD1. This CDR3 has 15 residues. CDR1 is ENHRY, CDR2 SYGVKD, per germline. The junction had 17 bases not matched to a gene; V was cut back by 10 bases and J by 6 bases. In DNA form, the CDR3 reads TGTGCCACCCTATCCCCCACAGGGGACATCGATGGCTACACCTTC. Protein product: CATLSPTGDIDGYTF.

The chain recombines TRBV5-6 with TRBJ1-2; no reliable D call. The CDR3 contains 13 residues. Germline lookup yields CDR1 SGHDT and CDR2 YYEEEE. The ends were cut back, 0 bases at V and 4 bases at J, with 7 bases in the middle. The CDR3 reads CASSLGHSYGYTF. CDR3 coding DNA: TGTGCCAGCAGCTTGGGACACTCCTATGGCTACACCTTC.

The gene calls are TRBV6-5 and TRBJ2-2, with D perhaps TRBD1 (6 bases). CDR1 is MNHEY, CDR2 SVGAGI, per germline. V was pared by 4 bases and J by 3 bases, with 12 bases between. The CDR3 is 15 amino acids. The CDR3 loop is CASSWGRTYTGELFF. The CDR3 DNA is TGTGCCAGCAGTTGGGGGCGCACTTACACCGGGGAGCTGTTTTTT.

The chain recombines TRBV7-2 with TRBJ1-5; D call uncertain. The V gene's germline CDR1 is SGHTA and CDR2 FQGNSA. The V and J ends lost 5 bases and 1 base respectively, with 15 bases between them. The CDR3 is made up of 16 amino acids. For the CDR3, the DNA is TGTGCCAGCAGCCCTACGGGAGGGCTGAGCAATCAGCCCCAGCATTTT. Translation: CASSPTGGLSNQPQHF.

Here the CDR3 DNA reads TGTGCCAGCAGGTCCACAGGGCTGACTGAAGCTTTCTTT. Translating gives CASRSTGLTEAFF. This rearrangement joins TRBV5-6 to TRBJ1-1, with D possibly matching TRBD1 (6 bases). CDR1 is SGHDT and CDR2 is YYEEEE in the germline V gene. CDR3 length equals 13 residues. Trimming stripped 5 bases from V and 5 bases from J, with 13 bases between.

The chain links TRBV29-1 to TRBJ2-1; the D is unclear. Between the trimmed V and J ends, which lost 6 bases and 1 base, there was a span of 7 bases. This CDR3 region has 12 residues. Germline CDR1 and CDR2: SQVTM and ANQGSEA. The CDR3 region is CSVSGSYNEQFF. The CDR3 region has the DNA TGCAGCGTCTCAGGTTCCTACAATGAGCAGTTCTTC.

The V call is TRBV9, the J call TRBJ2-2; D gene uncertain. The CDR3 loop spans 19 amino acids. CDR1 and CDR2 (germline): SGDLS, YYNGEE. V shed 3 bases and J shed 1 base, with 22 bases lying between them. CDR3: CASSARSGVSSLNTGELFF. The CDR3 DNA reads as TGTGCCAGCAGCGCGCGCTCCGGAGTGAGTAGCTTGAACACCGGGGAGCTGTTTTTT.

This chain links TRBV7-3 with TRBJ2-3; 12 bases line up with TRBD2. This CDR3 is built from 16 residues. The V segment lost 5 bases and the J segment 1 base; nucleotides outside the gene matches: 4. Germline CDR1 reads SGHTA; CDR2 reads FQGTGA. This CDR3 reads CASSVRLAGGTDTQYF. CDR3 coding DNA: TGTGCCAGCAGCGTAAGACTAGCGGGGGGCACAGATACGCAGTATTTT.

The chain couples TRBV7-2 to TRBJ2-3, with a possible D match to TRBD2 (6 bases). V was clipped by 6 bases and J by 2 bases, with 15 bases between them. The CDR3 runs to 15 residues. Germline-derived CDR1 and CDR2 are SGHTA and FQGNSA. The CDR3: CASRKGVAVTDTQYF. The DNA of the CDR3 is TGTGCCAGCAGGAAGGGCGTAGCGGTCACAGATACGCAGTATTTT.

The CDR3 nucleotides are TGTGCCAGCAGCTTAGTGGGGGGGGTCGATACGCAGTATTTT. Translating it yields CASSLVGGVDTQYF. The chain uses TRBV7-2 and TRBJ2-3; 7 bases align to TRBD2. V was pared by 1 base and J by 6 bases, with 4 bases of the junction left unmatched. CDR1 is SGHTA, CDR2 FQGNSA, per germline. The CDR3 length is 14 residues. Supplemented by reference TRBV7-2 and TRBJ2-3, the full variable domain reads GAGVSQSPSNKVTEKGKDVELRCDPISGHTALYWYRQSLGQGLEFLIYFQGNSAPDKSGLPSDRFSAERTGGSVSTLTIQRTQQEDSAVYLCASSLVGGVDTQYFGPGTRLTVL.

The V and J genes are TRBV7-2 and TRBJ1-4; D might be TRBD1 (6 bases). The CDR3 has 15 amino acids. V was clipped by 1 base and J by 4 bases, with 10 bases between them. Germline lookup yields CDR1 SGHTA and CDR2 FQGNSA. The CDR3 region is CASSLVPGVNEKLFF. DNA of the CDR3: TGTGCCAGCAGCTTAGTTCCAGGGGTTAATGAAAAACTGTTTTTT.

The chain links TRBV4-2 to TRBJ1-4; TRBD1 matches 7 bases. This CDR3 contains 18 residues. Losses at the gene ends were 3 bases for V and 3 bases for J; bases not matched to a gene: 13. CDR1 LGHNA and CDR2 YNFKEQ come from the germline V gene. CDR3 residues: CASSHQLRVGTANEKLFF. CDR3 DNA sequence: TGTGCCAGCAGCCACCAGCTGCGGGTCGGGACAGCTAATGAAAAACTGTTTTTT.

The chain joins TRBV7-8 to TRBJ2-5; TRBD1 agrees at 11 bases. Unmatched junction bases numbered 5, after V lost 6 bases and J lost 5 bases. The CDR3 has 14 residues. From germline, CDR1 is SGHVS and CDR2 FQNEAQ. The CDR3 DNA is TGTGCCAGCAGTATAGGGACAGGGGGGGAGACCCAGTACTTC. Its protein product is CASSIGTGGETQYF.

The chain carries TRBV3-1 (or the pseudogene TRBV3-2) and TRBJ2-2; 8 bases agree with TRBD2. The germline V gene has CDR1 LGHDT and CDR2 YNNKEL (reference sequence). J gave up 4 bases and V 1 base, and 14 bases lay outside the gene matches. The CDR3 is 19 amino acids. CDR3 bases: TGTGCCAGCAGCCAAGTGGGGCGGGGGGCCAGAAGTCTCACCGGGGAGCTGTTTTTT. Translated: CASSQVGRGARSLTGELFF.

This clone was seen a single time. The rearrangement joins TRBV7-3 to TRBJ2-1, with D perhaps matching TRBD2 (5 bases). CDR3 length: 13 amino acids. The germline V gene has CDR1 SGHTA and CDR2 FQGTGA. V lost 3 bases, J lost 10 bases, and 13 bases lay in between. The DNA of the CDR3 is TGTGCCAGCAGCTTCAGCGCCCCGGGGGAGCAGTTCTTC. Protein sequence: CASSFSAPGEQFF.

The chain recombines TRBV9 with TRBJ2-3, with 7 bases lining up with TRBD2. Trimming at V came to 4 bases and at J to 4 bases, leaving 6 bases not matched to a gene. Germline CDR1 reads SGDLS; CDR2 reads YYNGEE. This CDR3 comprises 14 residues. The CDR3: CASSRYAGADTQYF. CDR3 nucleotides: TGTGCCAGCAGCCGATATGCGGGGGCAGATACGCAGTATTTT. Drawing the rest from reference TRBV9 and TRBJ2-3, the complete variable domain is DSGVTQTPKHLITATGQRVTLRCSPRSGDLSVYWYQQSLDQGLQFLIQYYNGEERAKGNILERFSAQQFPDLHSELNLSSLELGDSALYFCASSRYAGADTQYFGPGTRLTVL.

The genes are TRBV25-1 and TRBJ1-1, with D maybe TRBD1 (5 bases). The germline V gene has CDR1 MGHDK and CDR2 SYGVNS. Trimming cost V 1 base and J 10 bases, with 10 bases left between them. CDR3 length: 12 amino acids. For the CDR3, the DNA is TGTGCCAGCAGTGAATCATCCGGGGGAGCTTTCTTT. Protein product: CASSESSGGAFF.

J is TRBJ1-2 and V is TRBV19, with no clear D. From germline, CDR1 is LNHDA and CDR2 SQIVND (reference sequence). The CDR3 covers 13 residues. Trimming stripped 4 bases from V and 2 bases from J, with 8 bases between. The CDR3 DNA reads TGTGCCAGTAGTAATCTGGGCAACTATGGCTACACCTTC. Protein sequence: CASSNLGNYGYTF.

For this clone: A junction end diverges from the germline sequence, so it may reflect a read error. The CDR3 sequence: CASSLARGERIF. CDR3 bases: TGTGCCAGCAGCTTAGCGCGGGGGGAGAGGATCTTT. The chain combines TRBV7-2 with TRBJ1-1; D is perhaps TRBD1 (5 bases). Germline CDR1 is SGHTA and CDR2 is FQGNSA. There are 12 residues in the CDR3.

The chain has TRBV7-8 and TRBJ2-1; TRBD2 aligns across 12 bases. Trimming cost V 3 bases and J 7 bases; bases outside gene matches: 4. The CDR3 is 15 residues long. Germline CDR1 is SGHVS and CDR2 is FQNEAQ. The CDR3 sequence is CASSFLAGGPNEQFF. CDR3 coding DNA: TGTGCCAGCAGCTTCCTAGCGGGGGGGCCTAATGAGCAGTTCTTC.

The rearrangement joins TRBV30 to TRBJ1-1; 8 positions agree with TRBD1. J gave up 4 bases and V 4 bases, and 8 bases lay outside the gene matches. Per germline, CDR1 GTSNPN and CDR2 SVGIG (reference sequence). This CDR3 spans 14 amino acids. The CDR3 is CAWTSGGVVTEAFF. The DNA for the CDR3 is TGTGCCTGGACCTCAGGGGGCGTCGTCACTGAAGCTTTCTTT.

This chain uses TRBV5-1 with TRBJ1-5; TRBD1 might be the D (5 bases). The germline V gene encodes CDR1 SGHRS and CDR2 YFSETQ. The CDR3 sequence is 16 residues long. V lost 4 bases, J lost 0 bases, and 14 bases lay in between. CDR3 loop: CASSGPWGVSNQPQHF. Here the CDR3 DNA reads TGCGCCAGCAGCGGACCTTGGGGGGTTAGCAATCAGCCCCAGCATTTT.

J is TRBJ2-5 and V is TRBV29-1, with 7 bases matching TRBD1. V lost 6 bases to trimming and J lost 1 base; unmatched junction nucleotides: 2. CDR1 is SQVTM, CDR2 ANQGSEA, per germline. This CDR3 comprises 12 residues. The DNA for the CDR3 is TGCAGCGTGACAGGGCTCCAAGAGACCCAGTACTTC. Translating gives CSVTGLQETQYF.